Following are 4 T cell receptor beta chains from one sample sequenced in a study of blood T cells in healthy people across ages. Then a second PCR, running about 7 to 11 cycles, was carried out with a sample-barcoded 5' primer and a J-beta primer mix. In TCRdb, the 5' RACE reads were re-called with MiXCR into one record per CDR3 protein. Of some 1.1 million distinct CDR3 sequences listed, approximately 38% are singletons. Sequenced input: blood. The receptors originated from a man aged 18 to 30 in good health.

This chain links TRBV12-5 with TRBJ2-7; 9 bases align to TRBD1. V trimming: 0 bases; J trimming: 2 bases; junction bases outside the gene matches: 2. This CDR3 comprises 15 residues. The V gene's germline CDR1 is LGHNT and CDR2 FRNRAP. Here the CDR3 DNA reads TGTGCTAGTGGTTTGGTACAGGGGGCTGCCTACGAGCAGTACTTC. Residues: CASGLVQGAAYEQYF.

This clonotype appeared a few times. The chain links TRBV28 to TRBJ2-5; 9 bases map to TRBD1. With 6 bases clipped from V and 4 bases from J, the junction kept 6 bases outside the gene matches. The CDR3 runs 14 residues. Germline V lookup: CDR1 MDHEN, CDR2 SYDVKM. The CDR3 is CASSRDRVPETQYF. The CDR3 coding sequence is TGTGCCAGCAGCAGGGACAGGGTCCCAGAGACCCAGTACTTC.

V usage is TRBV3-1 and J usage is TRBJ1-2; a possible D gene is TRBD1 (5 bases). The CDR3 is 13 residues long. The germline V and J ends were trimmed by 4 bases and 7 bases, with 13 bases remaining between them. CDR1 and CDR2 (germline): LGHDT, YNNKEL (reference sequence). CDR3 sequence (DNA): TGTGCCAGCAGCCCCCAGGACAAGGTTGGCTACACCTTC. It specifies CASSPQDKVGYTF.

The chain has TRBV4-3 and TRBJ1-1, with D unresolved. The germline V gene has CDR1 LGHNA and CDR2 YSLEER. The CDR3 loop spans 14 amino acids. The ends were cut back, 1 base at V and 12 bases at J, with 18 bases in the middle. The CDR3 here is CASSQALTRELTFF. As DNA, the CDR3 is TGCGCCAGCAGCCAAGCACTGACGAGGGAATTAACTTTCTTT.